What follows are 29 T cell receptor beta chains derived from one specimen sequenced in a study of cytomegalovirus exposure and HLA in healthy donors. The study ran its PCR with 60 Vbeta and 13 Jbeta primers. The repertoire was sequenced with immunoSEQ multiplex PCR; TCRdb's copy has only in-frame clones and lacks some. The sample holds under 150,000 clones, 82% seen once. The material sequenced was PBMCs. The receptors come from a male donor in good health and CMV-seronegative.

This chain joins TRBV10-3 and TRBJ1-5; D call uncertain. V lost 6 bases and J 4 bases, leaving 10 bases between the germline ends. Germline V gene lookup returns CDR1 ENHRY and CDR2 SYGVKD. The CDR3 extends over 13 amino acids. The CDR3 coding sequence is TGTGCCATCAGCGTACAGCTTAATCAGCCCCAGCATTTT. It specifies CAISVQLNQPQHF.

The chain employs TRBV6-6 and TRBJ2-7; TRBD2 matches 8 bases. Trimming at V came to 6 bases and at J to 6 bases, leaving 13 bases not matched to a gene. The germline V gene encodes CDR1 MNHNY and CDR2 SVGAGI (reference sequence). The CDR3 has 15 amino acids. The DNA for the CDR3 is TGTGCCAGCAGAACAGGTTCAGCGGGAGTGCGCGAGCAGTACTTC. This encodes CASRTGSAGVREQYF.

The rearrangement joins TRBV30 to TRBJ2-3; TRBD2 is a possible D gene (6 bases). Germline lookup yields CDR1 GTSNPN and CDR2 SVGIG (reference sequence). The CDR3 is 16 residues long. V dropped 0 bases and J dropped 0 bases, with 13 bases sitting between them. Written as DNA, the CDR3 is TGTGCCTGGAGTGTACGGGGCCTAGCGAGCACAGATACGCAGTATTTT. This translates into CAWSVRGLASTDTQYF.

This chain uses TRBV5-6 with TRBJ2-1; D uncertain. The CDR3 totals 11 residues. CDR1 and CDR2 (germline): SGHDT, YYEEEE. V was clipped by 2 bases and J by 8 bases, with 5 bases between them. CDR3 sequence reads: CASSFTHEQFF. CDR3 nucleotide sequence: TGTGCCAGCAGCTTCACACATGAGCAGTTCTTC.

V is TRBV7-9 and J is TRBJ2-7; TRBD1 matches at 9 bases. Germline V lookup: CDR1 SEHNR, CDR2 FQNEAQ (reference sequence). The CDR3 loop spans 14 amino acids. Trimming at V came to 4 bases and at J to 2 bases, leaving 3 bases not matched to a gene. CDR3 nucleotides: TGTGCCAGCAGCTCCGGGACAGGGCCCTACGAGCAGTACTTC. Residues: CASSSGTGPYEQYF.

This sequence joins TRBV27 and TRBJ2-7; D perhaps matches TRBD1 (5 bases). The length of the CDR3 is 14 residues. Looked up from germline, CDR1 is MNHEY and CDR2 is SMNVEV (reference sequence). V shed 4 bases and J shed 0 bases, with 10 bases lying between them. CDR3 amino acids: CASSSPQGSYEQYF. For the CDR3, the DNA is TGTGCCAGCAGTTCCCCCCAGGGCTCCTACGAGCAGTACTTC.

The rearrangement links TRBV7-2 to TRBJ2-1; the match to TRBD2 covers 8 bases. CDR1 SGHTA and CDR2 FQGNSA come from the germline V gene. This CDR3 has 17 residues. With 5 bases clipped from V and 0 bases from J, the junction kept 9 bases outside the gene matches. The DNA of the CDR3 is TGTGCCAGCAGCCCCCCTGAGCGGGGGAGCTCCTACAATGAGCAGTTCTTC. Amino acids: CASSPPERGSSYNEQFF.

CDR3 DNA sequence: TGTGCCAGCAGCTTAGACCAGGGCCATGAAAAACTGTTTTTT. Translation gives CASSLDQGHEKLFF. The chain employs TRBV7-9 and TRBJ1-4; the D gene is possibly TRBD1 (5 bases). CDR1 is SEHNR and CDR2 is FQNEAQ in the germline V gene (reference sequence). The CDR3 loop spans 14 amino acids. V gave up 1 base and J gave up 6 bases, with 9 bases separating them.

This chain uses TRBV5-4 with TRBJ2-5; TRBD2 aligns across 8 bases. This CDR3 comprises 15 residues. Germline V gene data show CDR1 as SGHNT and CDR2 as YYREEE (reference sequence). V shed 9 bases, J shed 5 bases, and the junction held 15 bases outside the gene matches. Here the CDR3 DNA reads TGTGCCATTTCCCCACGGAATAGCGGGGTGGAGACCCAGTACTTC. Translating gives CAISPRNSGVETQYF.

The genes are TRBV9 and TRBJ2-7; 7 bases are shared with TRBD2. Trimming removed 3 bases from V and 2 bases from J; junction bases left unmatched: 8. The CDR3 is made up of 15 amino acids. Looked up from germline, CDR1 is SGDLS and CDR2 is YYNGEE. CDR3 in amino acids: CASSASSGPPYEQYF. CDR3 DNA: TGTGCCAGCAGCGCCTCTAGCGGCCCCCCCTACGAGCAGTACTTC.

The chain carries TRBV28 and TRBJ2-7; TRBD1 matches at 10 bases. Germline CDR1 is MDHEN and CDR2 is SYDVKM. CDR3 size: 14 residues. Trimming at V came to 8 bases and at J to 5 bases, leaving 9 bases not matched to a gene. The CDR3 DNA is TGTGCCAGCCTTACGACAGGGGGCCGGGACGAGCAGTACTTC. It translates to CASLTTGGRDEQYF.

This chain uses TRBV29-1 with TRBJ2-2; 8 bases map to TRBD1. Germline CDR1 reads SQVTM; CDR2 reads ANQGSEA. Losses at the gene ends were 7 bases for V and 2 bases for J; bases not matched to a gene: 6. This CDR3 has 14 amino acids. CDR3 coding DNA: TGCAGCGGGTTCCAGGGGGCCAACACCGGGGAGCTGTTTTTT. Translation gives CSGFQGANTGELFF.

The chain uses TRBV7-9 and TRBJ2-7; 7 positions agree with TRBD1. The CDR3 length is 14 residues. Trimming cost V 4 bases and J 5 bases; bases outside gene matches: 8. From germline, CDR1 is SEHNR and CDR2 FQNEAQ (reference sequence). CDR3 amino acids: CASSYRQGPNEQYF. The DNA of the CDR3 is TGTGCCAGCAGCTACCGACAGGGCCCCAACGAGCAGTACTTC.

This chain links TRBV7-9 with TRBJ2-2; a possible D gene is TRBD1 (6 bases). With 0 bases removed from V and 4 bases from J, the gap between germline ends came to 9 bases. CDR3 size: 15 residues. CDR1 is SEHNR and CDR2 is FQNEAQ in the germline V gene (reference sequence). The DNA for the CDR3 is TGTGCCAGCAGCTTAGCCACAGGGTCCACCGGGGAGCTGTTTTTT. Amino acid sequence: CASSLATGSTGELFF.

V gene TRBV6-5 combines with J gene TRBJ2-7; TRBD1 agrees at 8 bases. This CDR3 is built from 15 residues. V dropped 6 bases and J dropped 3; count of bases not matched to a gene: 10. Germline CDR1 MNHEY, CDR2 SVGAGI. CDR3 DNA sequence: TGTGCCAGCAGCCACGCGCAGGGGGCCGGCTACGAGCAGTACTTC. It encodes CASSHAQGAGYEQYF.

The chain links TRBV25-1 to TRBJ2-7; 11 bases align to TRBD2. V gave up 3 bases and J gave up 4 bases; unmatched junction bases: 8. Germline V lookup: CDR1 MGHDK, CDR2 SYGVNS. This CDR3 comprises 16 residues. CDR3 in amino acids: CASSDATSGTLYEQYF. CDR3 sequence (DNA): TGTGCCAGCAGTGACGCGACTAGCGGGACCTTATACGAGCAGTACTTC.

The rearrangement links TRBV5-6 to TRBJ2-3; 7 nucleotides match TRBD2. V shed 4 bases and J 9 bases; nucleotides not matched to a gene: 17. The germline CDR1 and CDR2 sequences are SGHDT and YYEEEE. CDR3 size: 16 residues. CDR3 DNA sequence: TGTGCCAGCAGCACCCGCCGCGGGGCGGGGGAACGGACGCAGTATTTT. It encodes CASSTRRGAGERTQYF.

This clone was counted a few times. This sequence joins TRBV30 and TRBJ1-2; no reliable D call. Germline V gives CDR1 GTSNPN, CDR2 SVGIG (reference sequence). This CDR3 contains 16 residues. V was cut by 8 bases and J by 4 bases, with 26 bases left in between. The CDR3: CAQALNGVIESYGYTF. The CDR3 DNA reads as TGTGCCCAGGCCCTGAACGGGGTGATCGAAAGCTATGGCTACACCTTC. Drawing the rest from reference TRBV30 and TRBJ1-2, the complete variable domain is SQTIHQWPATLVQPVGSPLSLECTVEGTSNPNLYWYRQAAGRGLQLLFYSVGIGQISSEVPQNLSASRPQDRQFILSSKKLLLSDSGFYLCAQALNGVIESYGYTFGSGTRLTVV.

The rearrangement links TRBV29-1 to TRBJ2-1; 12 bases match TRBD2. There are 15 residues in the CDR3. With V trimmed by 3 bases and J by 10 bases, 10 bases remained unmatched. Germline lookup yields CDR1 SQVTM and CDR2 ANQGSEA. The CDR3 DNA reads as TGCAGCGTTGATCCTCTGACTAGCGGGAGTGAAGAGCAGTTCTTC. Amino acid sequence: CSVDPLTSGSEEQFF.

This chain joins TRBV5-4 and TRBJ2-7; weak D call: TRBD1 (6 bases). The CDR3 has 13 amino acids. Trimming pared 3 bases from V and 2 bases from J, leaving 9 bases between. From germline, CDR1 is SGHNT and CDR2 YYREEE (reference sequence). DNA of the CDR3: TGTGCCAGCAGCTCCAACAGGGCCTACGAGCAGTACTTC. Translated, it gives CASSSNRAYEQYF. Drawing the rest from reference TRBV5-4 and TRBJ2-7, the complete variable domain is ETGVTQSPTHLIKTRGQQVTLRCSSQSGHNTVSWYQQALGQGPQFIFQYYREEENGRGNFPPRFSGLQFPNYSSELNVNALELDDSALYLCASSSNRAYEQYFGPGTRLTVT.

V and J are TRBV7-9 and TRBJ2-7; D uncertain. The CDR3 consists of 13 residues. Germline CDR1 is SEHNR and CDR2 is FQNEAQ (reference sequence). Trimming removed 1 base from V and 1 base from J, with 5 bases in between. CDR3 protein: CASSLGLSYEQYF. The CDR3 DNA reads as TGTGCCAGCAGCTTAGGGCTTTCCTACGAGCAGTACTTC.

The rearrangement uses TRBV7-7 and TRBJ2-3, with D perhaps TRBD2 (5 bases). Germline V gene data show CDR1 as SSHAT and CDR2 as FNYEAQ (reference sequence). Trimming took 1 base from V and 2 from J, leaving 10 bases between them. CDR3 length: 15 residues. CDR3 sequence: CASSLEVGNTDTQYF. Written as DNA, the CDR3 is TGTGCCAGCAGCTTAGAGGTCGGGAACACAGATACGCAGTATTTT.

This sequence joins TRBV4-1 and TRBJ2-5; D might be TRBD1 (5 bases). This CDR3 spans 14 amino acids. The germline V gene encodes CDR1 MGHRA and CDR2 YSYEKL. V was pared by 1 base and J by 2 bases, with 8 bases between. Here the CDR3 reads CASSQGTGQETQYF. The CDR3 DNA follows: TGCGCCAGCAGCCAAGGAACAGGACAAGAGACCCAGTACTTC.

V usage is TRBV7-2 and J usage is TRBJ2-2, with 10 bases fitting TRBD2. Looked up from germline, CDR1 is SGHTA and CDR2 is FQGNSA. There are 16 residues in the CDR3. The ends lost 1 base at V and 4 bases at J; junction bases unmatched: 3. The CDR3 DNA follows: TGTGCCAGCAGCTTAGTGGGACTAGCGCGCACCGGGGAGCTGTTTTTT. Its protein is CASSLVGLARTGELFF.

Points on this clone: At the DNA level, this CDR3 is encoded by other sequences in the same sample as well. The gene calls are TRBV7-9 and TRBJ1-1; 7 bases align to TRBD1. The CDR3 runs 14 residues. Germline assignment: CDR1 SEHNR and CDR2 FQNEAQ (reference sequence). The ends lost 1 base at V and 3 bases at J; junction bases unmatched: 2. The CDR3 spells CASSLGQGDTEAFF. The DNA for the CDR3 is TGTGCCAGCAGCTTAGGACAGGGTGACACTGAAGCTTTCTTT.

This clone appeared a single time. J is TRBJ2-7 and V is TRBV5-4, with TRBD2 matching 10 bases. Trimming cost V 4 bases and J 4 bases; bases outside gene matches: 8. CDR1 is SGHNT, CDR2 YYREEE, per germline (reference sequence). This CDR3 region has 15 residues. The CDR3 DNA is TGTGCCAGCAGCCGTACTAGCGGGATGAGTTACGAGCAGTACTTC. As protein: CASSRTSGMSYEQYF.

Regarding this clone: An end of the junction differs from the germline gene, which may be a read error. V gene TRBV7-9 combines with J gene TRBJ2-7, with 7 nucleotides matching TRBD2. The CDR3 covers 15 residues. Per the germline V gene, CDR1 is SEHNR and CDR2 is FQNEAQ (reference sequence). CDR3 region: CSSSTGTTSSYEQYF. Written as DNA, the CDR3 is TGTTCCAGCAGTACCGGGACTACCTCATCCTACGAGCAGTACTTC.

This chain joins TRBV6-6 and TRBJ1-1, with D hard to call. V shed 6 bases and J shed 4 bases, with 18 bases lying between them. Germline CDR1 reads MNHNY; CDR2 reads SVGAGI (reference sequence). The CDR3 is 15 amino acids. The DNA of the CDR3 is TGTGCCAGCAGGGTCGACTGGGGTGAGGGCACTGAAGCTTTCTTT. Its translation is CASRVDWGEGTEAFF.

V gene TRBV5-4 combines with J gene TRBJ2-3; D remains ambiguous. The V and J ends lost 4 bases and 7 bases respectively, with 7 bases between them. Germline V gene sequence: CDR1 SGHNT, CDR2 YYREEE (reference sequence). The CDR3 runs 11 residues. The CDR3 region has the DNA TGTGCCAGCAGCCTATCTAATACGCAGTATTTT. It specifies CASSLSNTQYF.